These 10 T cell receptor beta chains were all obtained from the same sample, sequenced in a study of cytomegalovirus exposure and HLA in healthy donors. 60 Vbeta and 13 Jbeta primers were used in PCR. TCRdb keeps only in-frame clones here, not all; method: immunoSEQ multiplex PCR. The data show 100,000 to 150,000 clones, with roughly 80% seen just once and 30% held by the top ten. The specimen was PBMCs. The receptors stem from a man in his sixties in good health and CMV-seropositive.

This clone was recorded a few times. The CDR3 protein is CASSYVRTSGGNEQFF. DNA for the CDR3: TGTGCCAGCAGTTACGTCAGGACTAGCGGGGGGAATGAGCAGTTCTTC. The chain carries TRBV6-5 and TRBJ2-1; TRBD2 matches at 14 bases. From germline, CDR1 is MNHEY and CDR2 SVGAGI. CDR3 length: 16 amino acids. Trimming removed 2 bases from V and 7 bases from J; junction bases left unmatched: 4.

J is TRBJ1-2 and V is TRBV6-1; D remains ambiguous. The V gene's germline CDR1 is MNHNS and CDR2 SASEGT. V dropped 2 bases and J dropped 5 bases, with 15 bases sitting between them. The CDR3 loop spans 15 amino acids. The CDR3 sequence: CASSESHGLRYGYTF. The DNA for the CDR3 is TGTGCCAGCAGTGAAAGTCACGGCCTGAGGTATGGCTACACCTTC.

CDR3 loop: CASSKRPGANTDTQYF. In DNA form, the CDR3 reads TGTGCCAGCAGCAAACGCCCAGGGGCCAACACAGATACGCAGTATTTT. The chain links TRBV21-1 to TRBJ2-3; TRBD1, the table's D call, lacks a check against the DNA. TRBV21-1 is listed as a pseudogene. The CDR3 extends over 16 amino acids.

The V call is TRBV4-1, the J call TRBJ1-3; TRBD1 is a possible D gene (6 bases). CDR3 length: 16 amino acids. V was cut by 7 bases and J by 2 bases, with 18 bases left in between. Germline CDR1 and CDR2: MGHRA and YSYEKL. The CDR3 DNA reads as TGCGCCAGCAAAAGGGGGGGTCAGGAGGCTGGAAACACCATATATTTT. This gives the protein CASKRGGQEAGNTIYF.

This rearrangement joins TRBV5-1 to TRBJ1-4; D is possibly TRBD1 (5 bases). V was cut by 1 base and J by 8 bases, with 21 bases left in between. Germline V gives CDR1 SGHRS, CDR2 YFSETQ. The CDR3 contains 17 residues. The CDR3 spells CASSLRSGGKGGEKLFF. The CDR3 nucleotides read TGCGCCAGCAGCTTGAGGAGCGGGGGAAAGGGTGGAGAAAAACTGTTTTTT.

The V gene is TRBV7-9, the J gene TRBJ1-3, with D maybe TRBD1 (6 bases). CDR1 and CDR2 from the germline V gene are SEHNR and FQNEAQ (reference sequence). The V and J ends lost 1 base and 2 bases respectively, with 12 bases between them. This CDR3 contains 16 residues. This CDR3 reads CASSLGVTGAGNTIYF. As DNA, the CDR3 is TGTGCCAGCAGCTTAGGCGTGACAGGTGCTGGAAACACCATATATTTT.

This chain connects TRBV29-1 to TRBJ2-7; D perhaps matches TRBD1 (6 bases). Trimming took 3 bases from V and 0 from J, leaving 12 bases between them. The CDR3 contains 14 residues. CDR1 and CDR2 from the germline V gene are SQVTM and ANQGSEA. The CDR3 loop is CSVDVAGASYEQYF. CDR3 DNA sequence: TGCAGCGTTGACGTGGCAGGGGCCTCCTACGAGCAGTACTTC.

The chain links TRBV5-6 to TRBJ2-1; 10 bases map to TRBD2. V gave up 3 bases and J gave up 3 bases; unmatched junction bases: 6. Germline lookup yields CDR1 SGHDT and CDR2 YYEEEE. The length of the CDR3 is 16 residues. CDR3 sequence reads: CASSSSSGSDYNEQFF. DNA for the CDR3: TGTGCCAGCAGCTCATCTAGCGGGAGTGACTACAATGAGCAGTTCTTC.

This chain links TRBV4-2 with TRBJ2-5, with a weak D call TRBD2 (5 bases). The CDR3 runs 16 residues. V dropped 0 bases and J dropped 4 bases, with 15 bases sitting between them. Looked up from germline, CDR1 is LGHNA and CDR2 is YNFKEQ. The CDR3 bases are TGTGCCAGCAGCCAAGATCAGCGGCGGATCGGAGAGACCCAGTACTTC. Protein sequence: CASSQDQRRIGETQYF.

Written as DNA, the CDR3 is TGTGCCAGCAGTCCATGGACAGGTTTATCTAGCAATCAGCCCCAGCATTTT. Amino acids: CASSPWTGLSSNQPQHF. The V and J genes are TRBV27 and TRBJ1-5, with 7 bases matching TRBD1. V was pared by 5 bases and J by 0 bases, with 10 bases of the junction left unmatched. The CDR3 sequence is 17 residues long. CDR1 is MNHEY and CDR2 is SMNVEV in the germline V gene (reference sequence).